Listed here are 9 T cell receptor beta chains from one sample, sequenced in a study of T cell responses to AZD1222 COVID-19 vaccine. Sequencing used immunoSEQ multiplex PCR; TCRdb keeps in-frame clones, though not all of them. This sample carries some 120,000 clones, 88% of them seen once, and the ten largest clones take around 6.1%. The source material was peripheral blood, sampled on day 0 of AZD1222 vaccination. These receptor sequences come from an adult in good health.

This sequence joins TRBV6-4 and TRBJ1-3, with a possible D match to TRBD1 (5 bases). The germline V and J ends were trimmed by 2 bases and 8 bases, with 19 bases remaining between them. Germline assignment: CDR1 MRHNA and CDR2 SNTAGT. The CDR3 is 16 residues long. This chain's CDR3 is CASSDPTGTLWHTIYF. CDR3 bases: TGTGCCAGCAGTGACCCTACCGGGACCCTGTGGCACACCATATATTTT.

The CDR3 reads CASRKGPLGNTIYF. The CDR3, as DNA: TGTGCCAGCAGGAAGGGGCCATTGGGAAACACCATATATTTT. This chain joins TRBV6-5 and TRBJ1-3, with a possible D match to TRBD1 (5 bases). Trimming stripped 6 bases from V and 4 bases from J, with 13 bases between. The germline gives CDR1 MNHEY, CDR2 SVGAGI. CDR3 length: 14 amino acids.

This chain joins TRBV7-8 and TRBJ2-1, with D maybe TRBD2 (5 bases). The V end was cut by 2 bases, the J end by 6 bases, with 20 bases between. From germline, CDR1 is SGHVS and CDR2 FQNEAQ. This CDR3 region has 17 residues. This chain's CDR3 is CASSLRSDRGYFNEQFF. In DNA, the CDR3 is TGTGCCAGCAGCTTAAGGTCCGATCGCGGGTACTTCAATGAGCAGTTCTTC. Combining the CDR3 with reference TRBV7-8 and TRBJ2-1 gives the whole variable domain GAGVSQSPRYKVAKRGQDVALRCDPISGHVSLFWYQQALGQGPEFLTYFQNEAQLDKSGLPSDRFFAERPEGSVSTLKIQRTQQEDSAVYLCASSLRSDRGYFNEQFFGPGTRLTVL.

This clone was seen just once. The V and J genes are TRBV7-2 and TRBJ1-2; no definite D call. The CDR3 covers 12 residues. V dropped 5 bases and J dropped 0 bases, with 4 bases sitting between them. Germline CDR1 and CDR2: SGHTA and FQGNSA. CDR3 DNA: TGTGCCAGCAGCACCGCTAACTATGGCTACACCTTC. It translates to CASSTANYGYTF.

The chain joins TRBV6-5 to TRBJ1-1; TRBD1 matches 7 bases. After removal of 6 bases from V and 6 bases from J, the junction contained 4 bases not matched to a gene. This CDR3 has 12 amino acids. Germline CDR1 and CDR2: MNHEY and SVGAGI. The CDR3 sequence is CASRGTVAEAFF. The CDR3 region has the DNA TGTGCCAGCAGGGGGACAGTGGCTGAAGCTTTCTTT.

The V call is TRBV4-3, the J call TRBJ1-2; TRBD1 matches at 7 bases. Germline assignment: CDR1 LGHNA and CDR2 YSLEER. V was pared by 4 bases and J by 6 bases, with 8 bases of the junction left unmatched. The CDR3 sequence is 14 residues long. The CDR3 region is CASSRRWDSHGYTF. DNA for the CDR3: TGCGCCAGCAGCCGCAGATGGGACAGTCATGGCTACACCTTC.

The chain uses TRBV7-2 and TRBJ1-2; D is unclear. The CDR3 runs to 15 residues. Germline CDR1 and CDR2: SGHTA and FQGNSA. The V end was cut by 4 bases, the J end by 0 bases, with 12 bases between. Written as DNA, the CDR3 is TGTGCCAGCAGCTACCGGTCCGAAGCTAACTATGGCTACACCTTC. This sequence encodes CASSYRSEANYGYTF.

The chain recombines TRBV2 with TRBJ1-2; possibly TRBD1 for D (5 bases). The CDR3 totals 13 residues. Germline V gene sequence: CDR1 SNHLY, CDR2 FYNNEI. V lost 6 bases to trimming and J lost 7 bases, with 15 bases between them. The CDR3 DNA is TGTGCCAGCAGAGGGGCGTCGGAAGCTGGCTACACCTTC. Protein: CASRGASEAGYTF.

The rearrangement uses TRBV28 and TRBJ2-3, with 7 bases aligning to TRBD2. This CDR3 region has 15 residues. Germline V gives CDR1 MDHEN, CDR2 SYDVKM. V dropped 3 bases and J dropped 4; count of bases not matched to a gene: 7. CDR3 sequence: CASSLDPGLSDTQYF. The CDR3, as DNA: TGTGCCAGCAGTTTGGACCCGGGACTATCAGATACGCAGTATTTT.